This paragraph reports one T cell receptor (beta chain). The antigen remains unidentified. The source of the sample is a study of CD8+ T cells in alopecia areata. Study-level results: Mice showed TCR sharing more clearly than patients did, possibly owing to HLA. Clonality in lesional scalp, especially alopecia totalis/universalis, exceeded that of normal scalp.

Isolated RNA was reverse transcribed into cDNA used as the sequencing template. Assay: immunoSEQ multiplex PCR; the TCRdb copy retains only in-frame clones and omits some. The repertoire holds 70,000 to 95,000 clones, roughly half seen once, with under 6.5% in the top ten. Investigators sorted PBMCs to obtain both CD4+ and CD8+ T cells. The V and J ends lost 6 bases and 7 bases respectively, with 22 bases between them. Looked up from germline, CDR1 is MNHEY and CDR2 is SMNVEV (reference sequence). This CDR3 has 15 amino acids. Sequenced material: NKG2D-high CD8+ T cells sorted from blood. This TCR was sampled from a human donor with alopecia areata. V usage is TRBV27 and J usage is TRBJ2-7; a possible D gene is TRBD1 (8 bases). CDR3 sequence (DNA): TGTGCCAGCAGCGCCGGGACAGGCGGGGGAGAGGAGCAGTACTTC. Protein sequence: CASSAGTGGGEEQYF.